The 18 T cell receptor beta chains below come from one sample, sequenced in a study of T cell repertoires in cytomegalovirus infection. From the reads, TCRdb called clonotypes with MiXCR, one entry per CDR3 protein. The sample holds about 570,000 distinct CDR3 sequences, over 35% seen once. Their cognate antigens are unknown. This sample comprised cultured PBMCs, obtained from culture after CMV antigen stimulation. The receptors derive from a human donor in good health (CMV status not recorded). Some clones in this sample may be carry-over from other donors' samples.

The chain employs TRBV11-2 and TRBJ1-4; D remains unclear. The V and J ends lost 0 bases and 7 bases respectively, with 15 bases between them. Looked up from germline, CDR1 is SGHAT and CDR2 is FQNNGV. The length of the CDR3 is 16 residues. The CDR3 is CASSLDQPLLSEKLFF. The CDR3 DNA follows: TGTGCCAGCAGCTTAGATCAACCCCTCTTGAGTGAAAAACTGTTTTTT.

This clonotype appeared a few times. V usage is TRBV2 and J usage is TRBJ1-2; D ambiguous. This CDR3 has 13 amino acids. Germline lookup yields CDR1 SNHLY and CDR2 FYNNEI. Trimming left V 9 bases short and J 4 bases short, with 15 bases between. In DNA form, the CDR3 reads TGTGCCAGTACGCTCGAACTTGGCTATGGCTACACCTTC. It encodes CASTLELGYGYTF.

CDR3 nucleotide sequence: TGTGCCAGCAGTCAAGACGGCTCGGGTCAGCCCCAGCATTTT. Translated, it gives CASSQDGSGQPQHF. The chain combines TRBV11-3 with TRBJ1-5; D call uncertain. Deletions cut 6 bases from V and 6 bases from J, with 15 bases between. There are 14 residues in the CDR3. Germline lookup yields CDR1 SGHNT and CDR2 YENEEA.

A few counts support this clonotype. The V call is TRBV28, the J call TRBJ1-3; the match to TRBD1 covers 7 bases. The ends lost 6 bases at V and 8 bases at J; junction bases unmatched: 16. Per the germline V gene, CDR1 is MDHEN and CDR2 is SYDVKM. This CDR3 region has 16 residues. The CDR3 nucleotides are TGTGCCAGCAGCTCACCTCACGGGACAGCGCGTGACACCATATATTTT. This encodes CASSSPHGTARDTIYF.

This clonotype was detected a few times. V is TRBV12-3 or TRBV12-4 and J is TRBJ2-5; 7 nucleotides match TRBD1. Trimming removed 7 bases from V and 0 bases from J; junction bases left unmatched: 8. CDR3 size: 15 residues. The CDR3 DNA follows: TGTGCCAGCAAATGGGAGACAGGGTACCAAGAGACCCAGTACTTC. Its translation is CASKWETGYQETQYF.

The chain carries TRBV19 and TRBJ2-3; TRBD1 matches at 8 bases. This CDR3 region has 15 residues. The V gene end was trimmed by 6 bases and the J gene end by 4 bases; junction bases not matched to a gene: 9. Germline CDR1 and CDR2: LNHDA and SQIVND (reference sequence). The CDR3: CASSRQGIGSDTQYF. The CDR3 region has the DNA TGTGCCAGTAGCCGACAGGGGATAGGGTCAGATACGCAGTATTTT.

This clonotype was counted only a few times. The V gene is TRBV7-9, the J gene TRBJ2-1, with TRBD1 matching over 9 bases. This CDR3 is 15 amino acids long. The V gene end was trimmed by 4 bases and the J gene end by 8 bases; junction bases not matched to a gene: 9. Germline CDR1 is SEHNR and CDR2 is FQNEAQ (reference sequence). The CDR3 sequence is CASSSYGQGRDEQFF. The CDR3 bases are TGTGCCAGCAGCTCCTATGGACAGGGGAGGGATGAGCAGTTCTTC.

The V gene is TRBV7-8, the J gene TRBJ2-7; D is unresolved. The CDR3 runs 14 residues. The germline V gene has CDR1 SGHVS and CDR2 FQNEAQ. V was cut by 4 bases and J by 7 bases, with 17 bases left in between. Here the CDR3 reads CASSSDGPIREQYF. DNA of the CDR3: TGTGCCAGCAGCTCCGACGGGCCAATACGGGAGCAGTACTTC.

The CDR3 is CASGPSAPGQAKNIQYF. The CDR3 DNA reads as TGTGCCAGCGGGCCCTCGGCACCAGGACAGGCCAAAAACATTCAGTACTTC. The chain employs TRBV12-3 or TRBV12-4 and TRBJ2-4; D possibly corresponds to TRBD1 (6 bases). CDR3 size: 17 residues. V was trimmed by 8 bases and J by 1 base, leaving 21 bases between them.

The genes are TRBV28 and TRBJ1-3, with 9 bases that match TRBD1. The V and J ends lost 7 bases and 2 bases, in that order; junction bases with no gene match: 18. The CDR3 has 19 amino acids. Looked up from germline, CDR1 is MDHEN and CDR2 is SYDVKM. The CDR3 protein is CASTALDLRDRVAGNTIYF. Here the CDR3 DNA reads TGTGCCAGCACCGCATTAGATCTCCGGGACAGGGTTGCTGGAAACACCATATATTTT. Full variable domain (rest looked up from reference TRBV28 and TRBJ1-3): DVKVTQSSRYLVKRTGEKVFLECVQDMDHENMFWYRQDPGLGLRLIYFSYDVKMKEKGDIPEGYSVSREKKERFSLILESASTNQTSMYLCASTALDLRDRVAGNTIYFGEGSWLTVV.

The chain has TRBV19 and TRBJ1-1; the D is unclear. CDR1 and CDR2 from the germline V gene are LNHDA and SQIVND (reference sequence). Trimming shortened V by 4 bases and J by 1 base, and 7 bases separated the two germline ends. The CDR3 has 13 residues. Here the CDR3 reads CASSTEPNTEAFF. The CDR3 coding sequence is TGTGCCAGTAGTACAGAACCGAACACTGAAGCTTTCTTT.

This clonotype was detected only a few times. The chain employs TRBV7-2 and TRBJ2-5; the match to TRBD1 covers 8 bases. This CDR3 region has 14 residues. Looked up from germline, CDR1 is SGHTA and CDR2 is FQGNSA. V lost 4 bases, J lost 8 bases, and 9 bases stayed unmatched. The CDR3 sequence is CASSSRQGSQTQYF. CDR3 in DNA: TGTGCCAGCAGCTCCCGACAGGGGTCCCAAACCCAGTACTTC.

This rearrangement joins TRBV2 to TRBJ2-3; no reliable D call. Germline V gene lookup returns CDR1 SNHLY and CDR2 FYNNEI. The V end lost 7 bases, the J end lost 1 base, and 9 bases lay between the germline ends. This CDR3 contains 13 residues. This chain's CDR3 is CASMGGGTDTQYF. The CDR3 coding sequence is TGTGCCAGCATGGGTGGGGGCACAGATACGCAGTATTTT.

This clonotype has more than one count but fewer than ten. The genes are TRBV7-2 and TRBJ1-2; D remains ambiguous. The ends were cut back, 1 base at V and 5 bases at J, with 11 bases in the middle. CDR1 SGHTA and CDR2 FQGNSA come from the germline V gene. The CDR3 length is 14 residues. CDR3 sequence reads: CASSLGRGGYGYTF. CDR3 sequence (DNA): TGTGCCAGCAGCTTAGGTCGGGGAGGGTATGGCTACACCTTC.

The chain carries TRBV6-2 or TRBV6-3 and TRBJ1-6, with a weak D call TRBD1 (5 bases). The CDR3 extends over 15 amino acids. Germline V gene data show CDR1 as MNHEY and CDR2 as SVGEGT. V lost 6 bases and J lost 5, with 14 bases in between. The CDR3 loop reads CASRPRDGHNSPLHF. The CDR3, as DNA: TGTGCCAGCAGGCCTCGGGACGGACATAATTCACCCCTCCACTTT.

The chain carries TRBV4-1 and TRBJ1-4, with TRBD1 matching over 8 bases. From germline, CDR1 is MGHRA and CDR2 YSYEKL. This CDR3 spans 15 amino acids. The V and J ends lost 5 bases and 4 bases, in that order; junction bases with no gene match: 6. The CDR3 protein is CASSFRTGSNEKLFF. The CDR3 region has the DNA TGCGCCAGCAGCTTCCGGACAGGGAGTAATGAAAAACTGTTTTTT.

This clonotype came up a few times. CDR3 loop: CASRGSRLEAFF. The CDR3 region has the DNA TGTGCCAGCAGGGGTTCGCGGCTCGAAGCTTTCTTT. The chain couples TRBV12-3 or TRBV12-4 to TRBJ1-1, with unresolved D. V lost 6 bases to trimming and J lost 8 bases, with 13 bases between them. The CDR3 runs to 12 residues.

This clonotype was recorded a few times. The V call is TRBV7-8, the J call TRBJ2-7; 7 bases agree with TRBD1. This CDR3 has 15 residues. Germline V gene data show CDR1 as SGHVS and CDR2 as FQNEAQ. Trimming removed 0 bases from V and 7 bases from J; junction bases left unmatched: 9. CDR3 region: CASSLARAGGWEQYF. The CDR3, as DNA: TGTGCCAGCAGCTTAGCGCGTGCAGGGGGTTGGGAGCAGTACTTC.